Below are 3 T cell receptor beta chains sequenced from a single sample in a study of post-analysis software for immune sequencing data. Their specific antigens are unknown. Prepared TCR beta cDNA libraries contained unique molecular identifiers. Each CDR3 protein gets one entry after TCRdb re-called the PCR reads with MiXCR. The data contain hundreds of thousands of distinct CDR3 sequences, 30% of them singletons. General study points: TRBV segments more frequent in patients than in controls numbered a few and included TRBV5-6, TRBV5-1 and TRBV20-1.

Sequencing was performed on blood. These receptors originate from a girl aged 10 to 17 with multiple sclerosis.

The rearrangement joins TRBV12-3 or TRBV12-4 to TRBJ1-6, with 10 bases fitting TRBD1. This CDR3 contains 15 residues. J lost 9 bases, V lost 6 bases, and 8 bases had no gene match. This chain's CDR3 is CASSRGQGGGSPLHF. The CDR3 bases are TGTGCCAGCAGCCGTGGACAGGGGGGAGGTTCACCCCTCCACTTT.

V usage is TRBV11-2 and J usage is TRBJ1-1; 7 positions match TRBD1. The CDR3 contains 17 residues. Germline CDR1 is SGHAT and CDR2 is FQNNGV. Unmatched junction bases numbered 14, after V lost 5 bases and J lost 2 bases. The CDR3 sequence: CASSPTRIGQANTEAFF. For the CDR3, the DNA is TGTGCCAGCAGCCCTACCAGGATAGGACAGGCAAACACTGAAGCTTTCTTT.

The genes are TRBV4-2 and TRBJ1-5; tentative D call: TRBD1 (6 bases). This CDR3 contains 22 residues. CDR1 LGHNA and CDR2 YNFKEQ come from the germline V gene. The V end lost 1 base, the J end lost 1 base, and 29 bases lay between the germline ends. The CDR3 region is CASSQGVFGQPLAEYSNQPQHF. Written as DNA, the CDR3 is TGTGCCAGCAGCCAAGGGGTATTCGGACAGCCCCTCGCGGAGTACAGCAATCAGCCCCAGCATTTT.